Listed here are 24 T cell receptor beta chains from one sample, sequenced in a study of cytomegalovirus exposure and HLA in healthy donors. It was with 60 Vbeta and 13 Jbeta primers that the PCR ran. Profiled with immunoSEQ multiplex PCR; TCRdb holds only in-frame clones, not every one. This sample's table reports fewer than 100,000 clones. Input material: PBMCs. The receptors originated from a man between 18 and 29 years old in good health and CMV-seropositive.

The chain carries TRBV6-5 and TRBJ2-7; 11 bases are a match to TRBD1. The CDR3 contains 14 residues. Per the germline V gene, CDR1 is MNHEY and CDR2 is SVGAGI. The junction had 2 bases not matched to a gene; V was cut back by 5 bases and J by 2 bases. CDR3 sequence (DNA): TGTGCCAGCAGTAAGGGACAGGGGGCCTACGAGCAGTACTTC. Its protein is CASSKGQGAYEQYF.

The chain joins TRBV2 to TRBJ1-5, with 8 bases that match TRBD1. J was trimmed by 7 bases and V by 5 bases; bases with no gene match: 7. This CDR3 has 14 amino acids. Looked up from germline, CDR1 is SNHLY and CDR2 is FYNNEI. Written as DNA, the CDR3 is TGTGCCAGCAGTCCCGACAGGGGAGTGCAGCCCCAGCATTTT. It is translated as CASSPDRGVQPQHF.

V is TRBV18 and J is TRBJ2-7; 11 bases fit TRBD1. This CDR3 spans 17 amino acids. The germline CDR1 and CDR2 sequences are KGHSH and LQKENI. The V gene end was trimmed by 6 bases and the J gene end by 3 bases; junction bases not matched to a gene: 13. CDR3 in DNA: TGTGCCAGCTCCCCCGCGGGCCTGGACAGGGGGCTCTACGAGCAGTACTTC. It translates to CASSPAGLDRGLYEQYF. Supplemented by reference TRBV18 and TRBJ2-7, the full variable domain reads NAGVMQNPRHLVRRRGQEARLRCSPMKGHSHVYWYRQLPEEGLKFMVYLQKENIIDESGMPKERFSAEFPKEGPSILRIQQVVRGDSAAYFCASSPAGLDRGLYEQYFGPGTRLTVT.

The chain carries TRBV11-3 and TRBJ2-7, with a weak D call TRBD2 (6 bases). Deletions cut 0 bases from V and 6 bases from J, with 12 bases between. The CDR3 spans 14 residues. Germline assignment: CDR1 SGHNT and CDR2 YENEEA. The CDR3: CASSLEGQGGEQYF. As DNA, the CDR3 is TGTGCCAGCAGCTTAGAGGGGCAGGGAGGCGAGCAGTACTTC.

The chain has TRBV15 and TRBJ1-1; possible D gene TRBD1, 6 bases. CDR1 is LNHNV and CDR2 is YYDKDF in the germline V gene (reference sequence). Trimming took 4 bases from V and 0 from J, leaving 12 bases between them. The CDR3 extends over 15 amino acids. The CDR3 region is CATSINRVMNTEAFF. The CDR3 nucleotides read TGTGCCACCAGCATAAACAGGGTTATGAACACTGAAGCTTTCTTT.

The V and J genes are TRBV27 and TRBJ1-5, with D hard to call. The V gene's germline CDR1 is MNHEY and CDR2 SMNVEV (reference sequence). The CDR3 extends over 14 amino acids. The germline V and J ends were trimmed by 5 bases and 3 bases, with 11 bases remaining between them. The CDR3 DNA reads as TGTGCCAGCAGTCTACTGTCGTACAATCAGCCCCAGCATTTT. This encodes CASSLLSYNQPQHF.

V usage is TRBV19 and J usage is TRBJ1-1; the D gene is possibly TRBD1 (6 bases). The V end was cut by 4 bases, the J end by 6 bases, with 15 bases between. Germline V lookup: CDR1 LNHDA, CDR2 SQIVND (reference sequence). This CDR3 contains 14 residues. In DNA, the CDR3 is TGTGCCAGTAGTAGCCGACAGGAGGCCTCTGAAGCTTTCTTT. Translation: CASSSRQEASEAFF.

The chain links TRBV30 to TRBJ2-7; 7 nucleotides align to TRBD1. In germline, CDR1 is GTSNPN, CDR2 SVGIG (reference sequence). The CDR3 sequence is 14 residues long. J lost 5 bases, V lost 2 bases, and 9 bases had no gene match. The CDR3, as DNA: TGTGCCTGGAGTCGGGACAGTAATCCCCACGAGCAGTACTTC. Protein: CAWSRDSNPHEQYF.

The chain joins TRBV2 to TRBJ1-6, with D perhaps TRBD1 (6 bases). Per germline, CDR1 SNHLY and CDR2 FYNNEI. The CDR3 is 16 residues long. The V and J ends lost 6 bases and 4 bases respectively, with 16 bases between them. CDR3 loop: CASRKKTGQYNSPLHF. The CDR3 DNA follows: TGTGCCAGCAGAAAAAAAACCGGACAGTATAATTCACCCCTCCACTTT. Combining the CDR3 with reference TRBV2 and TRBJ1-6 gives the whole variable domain EPEVTQTPSHQVTQMGQEVILRCVPISNHLYFYWYRQILGQKVEFLVSFYNNEISEKSEIFDDQFSVERPDGSNFTLKIRSTKLEDSAMYFCASRKKTGQYNSPLHFGNGTRLTVT.

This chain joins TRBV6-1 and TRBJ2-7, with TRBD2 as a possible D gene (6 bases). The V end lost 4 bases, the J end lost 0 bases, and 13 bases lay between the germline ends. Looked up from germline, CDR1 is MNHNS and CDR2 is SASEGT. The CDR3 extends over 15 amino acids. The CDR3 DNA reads TGTGCCAGCAGTGGAGACGGGGGAAGCTCCTACGAGCAGTACTTC. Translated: CASSGDGGSSYEQYF.

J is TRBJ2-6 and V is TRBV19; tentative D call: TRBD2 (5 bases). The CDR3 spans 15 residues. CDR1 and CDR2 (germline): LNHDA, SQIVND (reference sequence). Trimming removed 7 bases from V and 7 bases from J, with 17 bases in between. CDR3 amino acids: CASIESFPGANVLTF. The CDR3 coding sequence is TGTGCCAGTATTGAATCCTTCCCGGGAGCCAACGTCCTGACTTTC.

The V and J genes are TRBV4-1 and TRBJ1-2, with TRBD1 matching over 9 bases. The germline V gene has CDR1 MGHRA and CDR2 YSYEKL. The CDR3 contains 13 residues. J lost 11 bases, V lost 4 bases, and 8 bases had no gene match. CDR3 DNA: TGCGCCAGCAGCCTCCGGGACAGGGAAGGGTACACCTTC. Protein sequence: CASSLRDREGYTF.

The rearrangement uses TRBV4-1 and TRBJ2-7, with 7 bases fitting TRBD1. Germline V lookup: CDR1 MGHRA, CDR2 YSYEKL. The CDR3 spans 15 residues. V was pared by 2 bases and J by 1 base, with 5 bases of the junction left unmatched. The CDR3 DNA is TGCGCCAGCAGCCAATGGGACAGCCTATCCTACGAGCAGTACTTC. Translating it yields CASSQWDSLSYEQYF.

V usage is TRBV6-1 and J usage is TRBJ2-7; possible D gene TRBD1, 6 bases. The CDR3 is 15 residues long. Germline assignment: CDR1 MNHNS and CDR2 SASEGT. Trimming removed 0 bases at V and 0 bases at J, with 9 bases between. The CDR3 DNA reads TGTGCCAGCAGTGAAGCGAACAGGGTCTCCTACGAGCAGTACTTC. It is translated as CASSEANRVSYEQYF.

The CDR3 loop reads CASSEVGGKSYEQYF. The CDR3 DNA reads TGTGCCAGCAGTGAAGTCGGAGGGAAATCCTACGAGCAGTACTTC. V is TRBV2 and J is TRBJ2-7; D may be TRBD2 (6 bases). CDR3 length: 15 residues. V was trimmed by 1 base and J by 1 base, leaving 11 bases between them. Looked up from germline, CDR1 is SNHLY and CDR2 is FYNNEI.

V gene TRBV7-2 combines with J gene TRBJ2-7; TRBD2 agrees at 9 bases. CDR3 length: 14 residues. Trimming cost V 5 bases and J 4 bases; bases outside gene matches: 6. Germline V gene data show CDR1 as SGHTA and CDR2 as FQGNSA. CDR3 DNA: TGTGCCAGCAGCCCCCTTAGCGGGAGATACGAGCAGTACTTC. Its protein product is CASSPLSGRYEQYF.

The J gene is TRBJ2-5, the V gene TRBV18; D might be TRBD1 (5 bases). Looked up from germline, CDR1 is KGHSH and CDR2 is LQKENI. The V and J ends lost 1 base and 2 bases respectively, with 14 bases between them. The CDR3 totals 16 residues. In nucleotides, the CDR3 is TGTGCCAGCTCACCACAATCCAGGGCTGAACAAGAGACCCAGTACTTC. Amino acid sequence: CASSPQSRAEQETQYF. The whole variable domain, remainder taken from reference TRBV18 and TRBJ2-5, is NAGVMQNPRHLVRRRGQEARLRCSPMKGHSHVYWYRQLPEEGLKFMVYLQKENIIDESGMPKERFSAEFPKEGPSILRIQQVVRGDSAAYFCASSPQSRAEQETQYFGPGTRLLVL.

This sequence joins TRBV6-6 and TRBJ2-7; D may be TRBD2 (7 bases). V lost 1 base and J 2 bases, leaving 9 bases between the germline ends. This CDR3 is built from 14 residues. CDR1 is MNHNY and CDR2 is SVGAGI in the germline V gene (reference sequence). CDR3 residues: CASSYLGGPYEQYF. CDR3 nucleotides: TGTGCCAGCAGTTACTTGGGGGGGCCCTACGAGCAGTACTTC.

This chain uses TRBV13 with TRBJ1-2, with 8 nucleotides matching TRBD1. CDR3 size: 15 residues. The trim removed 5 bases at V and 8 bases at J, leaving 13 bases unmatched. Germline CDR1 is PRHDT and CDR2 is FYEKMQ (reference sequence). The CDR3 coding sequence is TGTGCCAGCAGCCCCCGGCACAGGGGGGAGAGAGGCTACACCTTC. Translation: CASSPRHRGERGYTF.

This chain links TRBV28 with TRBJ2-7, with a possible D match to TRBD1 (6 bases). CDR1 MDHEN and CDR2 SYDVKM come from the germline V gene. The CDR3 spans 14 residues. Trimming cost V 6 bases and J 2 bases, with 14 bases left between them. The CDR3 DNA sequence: TGTGCCAGCAGGACCGGGACAAAACCCTACGAGCAGTACTTC. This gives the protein CASRTGTKPYEQYF.

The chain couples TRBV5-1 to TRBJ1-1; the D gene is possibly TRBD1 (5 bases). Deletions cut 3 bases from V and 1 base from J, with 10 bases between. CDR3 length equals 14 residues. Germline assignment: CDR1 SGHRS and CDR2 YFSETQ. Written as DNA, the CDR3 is TGCGCCAGCAGCTGGGACGGGGGGAACACTGAAGCTTTCTTT. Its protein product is CASSWDGGNTEAFF.

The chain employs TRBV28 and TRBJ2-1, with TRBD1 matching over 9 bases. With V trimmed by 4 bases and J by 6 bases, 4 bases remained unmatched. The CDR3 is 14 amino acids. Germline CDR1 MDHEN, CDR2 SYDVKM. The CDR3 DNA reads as TGTGCCAGCAGTTGGACAGGGGAATCCAATGAGCAGTTCTTC. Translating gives CASSWTGESNEQFF.

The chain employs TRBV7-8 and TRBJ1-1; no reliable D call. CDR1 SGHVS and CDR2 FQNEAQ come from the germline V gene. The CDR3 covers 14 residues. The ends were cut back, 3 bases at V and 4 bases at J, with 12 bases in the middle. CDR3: CASSFSRVVTEAFF. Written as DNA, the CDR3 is TGTGCCAGCAGCTTTTCACGGGTGGTCACTGAAGCTTTCTTT.

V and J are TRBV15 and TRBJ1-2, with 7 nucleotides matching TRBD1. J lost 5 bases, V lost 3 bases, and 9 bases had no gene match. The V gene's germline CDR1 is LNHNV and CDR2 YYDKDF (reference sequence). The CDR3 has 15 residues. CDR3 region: CATSRNDRVWYGYTF. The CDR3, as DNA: TGTGCCACCAGCAGGAACGACAGGGTTTGGTATGGCTACACCTTC.